This TCR beta chain stems from a study of OX40 agonist ivuxolimab in advanced cancers. Whole-study context: Patients in the trial were receiving intravenous ivuxolimab every 2 weeks, at doses of 0.01 to 10 mg/kg.

Autoimmune disease history or systemic immunosuppression meant exclusion. Overall study findings and caveats: The CD4+ and CD8+ T cells in the blood had expanded clonally by week 6 at 0.1 to 3.0 mg/kg.

Remarks on this clone: The antigen is undetermined.

V lost 6 bases, J lost 6 bases, and 4 bases stayed unmatched. Germline loops: CDR1 SEHNR, CDR2 FQNEAQ (reference sequence). The CDR3 consists of 12 residues. Assay: immunoSEQ multiplex PCR; the TCRdb copy retains only in-frame clones and omits some. The sample holds 12,000 to 15,000 clones, roughly 75% seen once. This clonotype was sampled from an adult with an advanced solid tumor such as melanoma, head and neck, liver or kidney cancer. The rearrangement joins TRBV7-9 to TRBJ1-2; 7 bases line up with TRBD1. This material consisted of CD4+ or CD8+ T cells sorted from blood, taken in a trial of the OX40 agonist ivuxolimab. The CDR3 bases are TGTGCCAGCAGTTACCAGGGGGATGGCTACACCTTC. Translation: CASSYQGDGYTF. Full variable domain (remainder filled in from reference TRBV7-9 and TRBJ1-2): DTGVSQNPRHKITKRGQNVTFRCDPISEHNRLYWYRQTLGQGPEFLTYFQNEAQLEKSRLLSDRFSAERPKGSFSTLEIQRTEQGDSAMYLCASSYQGDGYTFGSGTRLTVV.